This T cell receptor beta chain was recorded in a study of T cell clonality in common variable immunodeficiency. Findings and caveats of the study: CVID subjects shared fewer TCRbeta clones than healthy controls did. Common variable immunodeficiency TCR beta sequences reportedly had fewer deletions and N-nucleotide insertions. CVID subjects showed higher TCRbeta clonality than healthy controls.

This clone has just a few counts. Its specificity is unknown. Heparinized whole blood, about 4.5 to 8.5 ml, came from each donor. Sequencing input was equivalent genomic DNA from CVID and controls. Data came from immunoSEQ multiplex PCR; TCRdb stores just in-frame clones and leaves some out. The sample holds 25,000 to 35,000 clones, and no clone turns up only once. This clonotype was obtained from a human donor with common variable immunodeficiency. The material sequenced was peripheral blood mononuclear cells.

The sequenced part of the CDR3 DNA is TGTGCCAGTAGTGTAAGAGGGGGTTTCTCCTACAATGAG. Its protein product is CASSVRGGFSYNE. The whole CDR3 sequence is CASSVRGGFSYNEQFF. This chain links TRBV19 with TRBJ2-1; maybe TRBD1 (6 bases). Read coverage stops 3 residues before the CDR3 terminus; the germline J gene supplies the remainder. The germline V gene has CDR1 LNHDA and CDR2 SQIVND (reference sequence). Trimming left V 5 bases short and J 0 bases short, with 14 bases between. CDR3 length: 16 amino acids.